This TCR beta chain was retrieved from a study of cytomegalovirus exposure and HLA in healthy donors. Regarding the study as a whole: The TCR clusters that emerged in the first cohort tended, a later analysis found, to co-occur in the 120 or so validation repertoires.

Details on this clone: Its antigen is unknown.

The assay was immunoSEQ multiplex PCR, and TCRdb's table has in-frame clones only and misses some. The sample holds around 56,000 clones; around 93% are singletons and the top ten take under 2%. Per germline, CDR1 SGHTA and CDR2 FQGNSA. This CDR3 comprises 14 residues. Trimming cost V 0 bases and J 7 bases, with 12 bases left between them. The donors were in the 120-subject validation cohort, distinct from the approximately 610-subject first cohort. V is TRBV7-2 and J is TRBJ1-1, with D unresolved. This sequence was found in a woman between 18 and 29 years old in good health and CMV-seropositive. Source material: PBMCs. CDR3 nucleotide sequence: TGTGCCAGCAGCTTAGCCCCTTCACCAGATGAAGCTTTCTTT. Translating gives CASSLAPSPDEAFF.